Below, 31 T cell receptor beta chains from the same sample are listed, as sequenced in a study of T-cell memory formation after mild COVID-19. TCRdb analysed the 5' RACE reads with MiXCR anew, one entry per CDR3 protein. In the table there are hundreds of thousands of distinct CDR3 sequences, around 21% of which are singletons. The sequenced sample consisted of PBMCs or a T cell subset sorted from them (not recorded which). These receptors all come from an adult woman who had mild COVID-19 (a few samples of this study predate the infection). Cell type and time point are not known.

The chain couples TRBV20-1 to TRBJ2-2; 7 bases agree with TRBD2. The CDR3 consists of 15 residues. J gave up 3 bases and V 0 bases, and 4 bases lay outside the gene matches. Germline CDR1 is DFQATT and CDR2 is SNEGSKA (reference sequence). CDR3 in DNA: TGCAGTGCTAGAGACGGGACTACTTACACCGGGGAGCTGTTTTTT. This sequence encodes CSARDGTTYTGELFF.

This rearrangement joins TRBV27 to TRBJ2-7, with TRBD1 matching 7 bases. The CDR3 totals 13 residues. Losses at the gene ends were 5 bases for V and 3 bases for J; bases not matched to a gene: 4. The V gene's germline CDR1 is MNHEY and CDR2 SMNVEV (reference sequence). The CDR3 nucleotides are TGTGCCAGCAGTAACTACAGGGGCTACGAGCAGTACTTC. Its translation is CASSNYRGYEQYF.

The chain links TRBV6-2 or TRBV6-3 to TRBJ2-1; 9 nucleotides line up with TRBD2. V shed 3 bases, J shed 7 bases, and the junction held 10 bases outside the gene matches. The V gene's germline CDR1 is MNHEY and CDR2 SVGEGT. The CDR3 loop spans 16 amino acids. In nucleotides, the CDR3 is TGTGCCAGCAGTTATTCCATAGCGGGAGAAGGTAATGAGCAGTTCTTC. Translation: CASSYSIAGEGNEQFF.

V usage is TRBV3-1 and J usage is TRBJ1-5; D not certain. In germline, CDR1 is LGHDT, CDR2 YNNKEL (reference sequence). The CDR3 is 14 residues long. V gave up 0 bases and J gave up 3 bases, with 6 bases separating them. The CDR3 DNA reads as TGTGCCAGCAGCCAAGAGAGCCACAATCAGCCCCAGCATTTT. Protein product: CASSQESHNQPQHF.

This clonotype occurred once. V is TRBV20-1 and J is TRBJ1-4; no reliable D call. This CDR3 spans 15 amino acids. The germline CDR1 and CDR2 sequences are DFQATT and SNEGSKA (reference sequence). Trimming took off 2 bases at V and 8 bases at J, with 18 bases between the two ends. The CDR3 loop is CSARLTGAVGEKLFF. The CDR3 DNA is TGCAGTGCTAGACTAACCGGCGCCGTGGGGGAAAAACTGTTTTTT.

The chain has TRBV5-1 and TRBJ2-7, with no clear D. Germline V lookup: CDR1 SGHRS, CDR2 YFSETQ. This CDR3 contains 14 residues. V was shortened by 0 bases and J by 6 bases, with 13 bases between the two germline ends. The DNA for the CDR3 is TGCGCCAGCAGCTTGGGTCGAGAAAGGCCCGAGCAGTACTTC. As protein: CASSLGRERPEQYF.

A few counts support this clonotype. The rearrangement joins TRBV3-1 to TRBJ1-5, with a tentative D call TRBD1 (5 bases). Trimming shortened V by 1 base and J by 2 bases, and 12 bases separated the two germline ends. The CDR3 runs to 16 residues. CDR1 is LGHDT and CDR2 is YNNKEL in the germline V gene (reference sequence). For the CDR3, the DNA is TGTGCCAGCAGCCAAGCTTGGGGGATAGGCAATCAGCCCCAGCATTTT. Its protein is CASSQAWGIGNQPQHF.

This clonotype was seen only a few times. Just one base apart from a much larger clone, this may be a read error. The chain couples TRBV12-3 or TRBV12-4 to TRBJ2-2, with D unresolved. V lost 5 bases and J 0 bases, leaving 4 bases between the germline ends. The CDR3 is 13 amino acids. In nucleotides, the CDR3 is TGTGCCAGCAGTATTACGAACACCGGGGAGCTGTTTTTT. Encoded protein: CASSITNTGELFF.

The chain combines TRBV11-2 with TRBJ2-5; D is unresolved. V was trimmed by 4 bases and J by 3 bases, leaving 12 bases between them. This CDR3 region has 14 residues. CDR1 and CDR2 from the germline V gene are SGHAT and FQNNGV. The DNA for the CDR3 is TGTGCCAGCAGCTATCAGGACGGAAAAGAGACCCAGTACTTC. Translated, it gives CASSYQDGKETQYF.

This clonotype was found a few times. The chain joins TRBV6-5 to TRBJ2-7; 11 positions agree with TRBD2. The CDR3 sequence is 15 residues long. The junction had 5 bases not matched to a gene; V was cut back by 4 bases and J by 3 bases. Per germline, CDR1 MNHEY and CDR2 SVGAGI. The CDR3 here is CASSSLAGGDYEQYF. Written as DNA, the CDR3 is TGTGCCAGCAGTTCCTTAGCGGGGGGGGACTACGAGCAGTACTTC.

J is TRBJ2-3 and V is TRBV7-2; D not resolved. The CDR3 is made up of 14 amino acids. V was trimmed by 1 base and J by 2 bases, leaving 7 bases between them. Germline values: CDR1 SGHTA, CDR2 FQGNSA. In DNA, the CDR3 is TGTGCCAGCAGCTTAGTACAGCCCACAGATACGCAGTATTTT. As protein: CASSLVQPTDTQYF.

In this sample, this clonotype turned up a few times. The chain uses TRBV27 and TRBJ2-7; TRBD1 is a possible D gene (7 bases). Trimming stripped 6 bases from V and 3 bases from J, with 15 bases between. Germline CDR1 and CDR2: MNHEY and SMNVEV (reference sequence). The CDR3 runs to 14 residues. CDR3 bases: TGTGCCAGCAGAAGACAGGGAGGCATCTACGAGCAGTACTTC. It specifies CASRRQGGIYEQYF.

This clonotype has just a few counts. The V call is TRBV7-9, the J call TRBJ1-5, with D perhaps matching TRBD1 (5 bases). This CDR3 has 13 residues. Germline-derived CDR1 and CDR2 are SEHNR and FQNEAQ (reference sequence). Trimming removed 2 bases from V and 7 bases from J, with 9 bases in between. CDR3 coding DNA: TGTGCCAGCAGCTTAACGACAGACCAGCCCCAGCATTTT. It specifies CASSLTTDQPQHF.

The chain employs TRBV7-9 and TRBJ2-7; D might be TRBD2 (6 bases). With 2 bases removed from V and 2 bases from J, the gap between germline ends came to 22 bases. Germline V CDR1 and CDR2: SEHNR, FQNEAQ (reference sequence). The CDR3 loop spans 18 amino acids. Here the CDR3 DNA reads TGTGCCAGCAGCTTACCCGAGGACGGGGGTCAGGGTACCTACGAGCAGTACTTC. Protein product: CASSLPEDGGQGTYEQYF. Full variable domain (missing parts from reference TRBV7-9 and TRBJ2-7): DTGVSQNPRHKITKRGQNVTFRCDPISEHNRLYWYRQTLGQGPEFLTYFQNEAQLEKSRLLSDRFSAERPKGSFSTLEIQRTEQGDSAMYLCASSLPEDGGQGTYEQYFGPGTRLTVT.

This clonotype has a handful of counts. The chain is built from TRBV6-2 or TRBV6-3 and TRBJ2-2; D ambiguous. The V gene's germline CDR1 is MNHEY and CDR2 SVGEGT. The CDR3 is 13 amino acids. The ends were cut back, 7 bases at V and 5 bases at J, with 11 bases in the middle. In DNA, the CDR3 is TGTGCCAGCATCGAATCGGAGACCGGGGAGCTGTTTTTT. Its translation: CASIESETGELFF.

This clonotype was seen once. The J gene is TRBJ1-2, the V gene TRBV2, with D unresolved. Germline V gives CDR1 SNHLY, CDR2 FYNNEI. Trimming stripped 7 bases from V and 6 bases from J, with 18 bases between. The CDR3 has 14 amino acids. The CDR3 DNA reads as TGTGCCAGCACCCGGGCAGGAGCATTACATGGCTACACCTTC. This codes for CASTRAGALHGYTF.

This clonotype was counted only a few times. This sequence joins TRBV24-1 and TRBJ1-5; D unresolved. The CDR3 is made up of 16 amino acids. Germline CDR1 and CDR2: KGHDR and SFDVKD. Trimming shortened V by 2 bases and J by 6 bases, and 16 bases separated the two germline ends. The CDR3 protein is CATSDSSGAASQPQHF. The CDR3 region has the DNA TGTGCCACCAGTGATTCCTCTGGTGCGGCCAGTCAGCCCCAGCATTTT.

The chain employs TRBV12-3 or TRBV12-4 and TRBJ2-5; D is undetermined. Trimming left V 3 bases short and J 1 base short, with 12 bases between. The CDR3 consists of 15 residues. Written as DNA, the CDR3 is TGTGCCAGCAGTTTTAAATTGCTCAGCCAAGAGACCCAGTACTTC. Amino acids: CASSFKLLSQETQYF.

The chain is built from TRBV6-2 or TRBV6-3 and TRBJ1-4; 10 bases match TRBD1. The V segment lost 4 bases and the J segment 2 bases; nucleotides outside the gene matches: 13. The length of the CDR3 is 19 residues. Germline-derived CDR1 and CDR2 are MNHEY and SVGEGT. This CDR3 reads CASSSGTGARRSTNEKLFF. The CDR3 DNA reads TGTGCCAGCAGTTCCGGGACAGGGGCCCGCCGGTCGACTAATGAAAAACTGTTTTTT.

The V gene is TRBV12-3 or TRBV12-4, the J gene TRBJ1-5; D gene uncertain. Trimming removed 0 bases at V and 0 bases at J, with 12 bases between. The CDR3 spans 17 residues. The CDR3 DNA reads TGTGCCAGCAGTTTAGCGCGTCAGCAGTATAGCAATCAGCCCCAGCATTTT. Protein sequence: CASSLARQQYSNQPQHF.

The chain recombines TRBV7-9 with TRBJ1-1; no clear D. The germline V and J ends were trimmed by 3 bases and 0 bases, with 14 bases remaining between them. This CDR3 has 16 residues. Germline CDR1 SEHNR, CDR2 FQNEAQ (reference sequence). The CDR3 DNA reads as TGTGCCAGCAGCTTCGCCGGGCGAGGGATGAACACTGAAGCTTTCTTT. Residues: CASSFAGRGMNTEAFF.

The sample holds a few counts of this clonotype. The chain combines TRBV6-5 with TRBJ1-2, with 7 bases aligning to TRBD1. The CDR3 loop spans 15 amino acids. V lost 2 bases to trimming and J lost 6 bases; unmatched junction nucleotides: 9. The germline gives CDR1 MNHEY, CDR2 SVGAGI. CDR3 in amino acids: CASSYTRGKGDGYTF. In DNA form, the CDR3 reads TGTGCCAGCAGTTACACCAGGGGGAAGGGGGATGGCTACACCTTC.

The chain links TRBV5-5 to TRBJ2-5; D gene unclear. Germline CDR1 and CDR2: SGHKS and YYEKEE (reference sequence). The V end lost 1 base, the J end lost 4 bases, and 11 bases lay between the germline ends. The length of the CDR3 is 14 residues. The CDR3 here is CASSLRPVGETQYF. The DNA of the CDR3 is TGTGCCAGCAGCTTGAGGCCAGTCGGAGAGACCCAGTACTTC.

This clonotype was seen only a few times. The chain recombines TRBV9 with TRBJ1-5, with 7 bases lining up with TRBD1. Germline V gene lookup returns CDR1 SGDLS and CDR2 YYNGEE. CDR3 length equals 18 residues. Germline trimming cut 0 bases from V and 0 bases from J; bases unmatched to any gene: 9. This chain's CDR3 is CASSVDARGGFSNQPQHF. The CDR3 nucleotides read TGTGCCAGCAGCGTAGATGCCAGAGGGGGCTTTAGCAATCAGCCCCAGCATTTT. Full variable domain (remainder filled in from reference TRBV9 and TRBJ1-5): DSGVTQTPKHLITATGQRVTLRCSPRSGDLSVYWYQQSLDQGLQFLIQYYNGEERAKGNILERFSAQQFPDLHSELNLSSLELGDSALYFCASSVDARGGFSNQPQHFGDGTRLSIL.

There are a few counts of this clonotype. This chain uses TRBV18 with TRBJ2-1; 8 bases fit TRBD2. Per germline, CDR1 KGHSH and CDR2 LQKENI. The J segment lost 7 bases and the V segment lost 4 bases, leaving 12 bases of the junction unmatched. This CDR3 spans 16 amino acids. The CDR3 nucleotides read TGTGCCAGCTCACTCACCGGGACGGGGGGGTGGAATGAGCAGTTCTTC. Residues: CASSLTGTGGWNEQFF. The complete variable domain, with remaining parts taken from reference TRBV18 and TRBJ2-1, reads NAGVMQNPRHLVRRRGQEARLRCSPMKGHSHVYWYRQLPEEGLKFMVYLQKENIIDESGMPKERFSAEFPKEGPSILRIQQVVRGDSAAYFCASSLTGTGGWNEQFFGPGTRLTVL.

The chain couples TRBV30 to TRBJ2-2, with D tentatively TRBD1 or TRBD2 (5 bases each). The CDR3 extends over 15 amino acids. Germline CDR1 reads GTSNPN; CDR2 reads SVGIG (reference sequence). V lost 0 bases, J lost 0 bases, and 8 bases lay in between. The chain's CDR3 is CAWSVGTPNTGELFF. CDR3 sequence (DNA): TGTGCCTGGAGTGTAGGGACGCCGAACACCGGGGAGCTGTTTTTT.

This clonotype was recorded many times. The rearrangement uses TRBV7-3 and TRBJ2-1; 7 positions agree with TRBD2. This CDR3 spans 15 amino acids. Germline V gene data show CDR1 as SGHTA and CDR2 as FQGTGA. V gave up 5 bases and J gave up 7 bases; unmatched junction bases: 11. Written as DNA, the CDR3 is TGTGCCAGCAGCCCCCAACCCAACGGGGGGAATGAGCAGTTCTTC. The encoded protein is CASSPQPNGGNEQFF.

This clonotype has more than one count but fewer than ten. The chain recombines TRBV6-2 or TRBV6-3 with TRBJ2-5; 7 bases agree with TRBD2. The CDR3 consists of 15 residues. After removal of 0 bases from V and 5 bases from J, the junction contained 6 bases not matched to a gene. Germline V lookup: CDR1 MNHEY, CDR2 SVGEGT. Here the CDR3 DNA reads TGTGCCAGCAGTTACTCGGGACTACGATCGGAGACCCAGTACTTC. Its translation: CASSYSGLRSETQYF.

This clonotype was counted many times. The chain uses TRBV27 and TRBJ2-1; no definite D call. Germline V gene data show CDR1 as MNHEY and CDR2 as SMNVEV (reference sequence). V was shortened by 5 bases and J by 9 bases, with 14 bases between the two germline ends. The CDR3 has 13 amino acids. The CDR3 nucleotides are TGTGCCAGCAGTCCCCGGCCCGCAGTTGAGCAGTTCTTC. This codes for CASSPRPAVEQFF.

This clonotype was found many times. The chain employs TRBV7-9 and TRBJ2-1; the match to TRBD2 covers 13 bases. V was pared by 5 bases and J by 10 bases, with 5 bases of the junction left unmatched. Germline V gene lookup returns CDR1 SEHNR and CDR2 FQNEAQ (reference sequence). This CDR3 comprises 14 residues. CDR3 nucleotide sequence: TGTGCCAGCAGCCCTGGACTAGCGGGAGCCGAGCAGTTCTTC. This gives the protein CASSPGLAGAEQFF.

The CDR3 DNA is TGCGCCACACTAGAGGGGGATACGCAGTATTTT. It translates to CATLEGDTQYF. V and J are TRBV5-1 and TRBJ2-3; the D gene could be TRBD1 or TRBD2 (5 bases each). The V gene's germline CDR1 is SGHRS and CDR2 YFSETQ. Trimming pared 9 bases from V and 6 bases from J, leaving 11 bases between. This CDR3 has 11 amino acids.